This T cell receptor (beta chain) was recovered during a study of shared clonotypes between healthy human individuals. CD45RO negativity and positive selection for CCR7 defined naive CD8 cells, a population that excluded terminally differentiated effector memory CD45RA+ cells. CDR3 length: 12 residues. In germline, CDR1 is ENHRY, CDR2 SYGVKD. Trimming cost V 3 bases and J 8 bases, with 10 bases left between them. Produced via immunoSEQ multiplex PCR; TCRdb's table is partial and in-frame only. The data hold about 2.1 million clones, with roughly 91% observed a single time. The V and J genes are TRBV10-3 and TRBJ1-1; D not resolved. The TCR sequence derives from a man aged 18 to 30 in good health. Some clones in this sample may be carry-over from other donors' samples. Input material: naive CD8+ T cells from PBMCs. This CDR3 is CAISDRIGEAFF. DNA for the CDR3: TGTGCCATCAGTGACAGGATAGGAGAAGCTTTCTTT.